These T cell receptor beta chains were read from a single sample in a study of cytomegalovirus exposure and HLA in healthy donors. The data were produced by immunoSEQ multiplex PCR, yet TCRdb's version contains in-frame clones alone and is incomplete. This table has 73,000 or so clones, more than 65% appearing once. Sequencing was performed on PBMCs. These receptors all stem from a woman aged 40 to 55 in good health and CMV-seropositive. CDR3s include the opening cysteine and the closing phenylalanine or tryptophan. Each record gives: J gene, CDR3 length, D gene, clone size, V gene, CDR3 protein, CDR3 DNA. D genes are given only for firm matches. Clone size, where shown, is once, few, many, or a class for clones that have expanded.

TRBJ2-7 13 TRBD1 . TRBV25-1 CASRRTGGYEQYF TGTGCCAGCAGAAGGACAGGGGGCTACGAGCAGTACTTC
TRBJ1-6 16 . . TRBV18 CASSSDAGVLGSPLHF TGTGCCAGCTCATCCGACGCGGGGGTACTGGGTTCACCCCTCCACTTT
TRBJ2-7 13 TRBD1 . TRBV15 CATSRGQGVEQYF TGTGCCACCAGCAGGGGACAGGGAGTGGAGCAGTACTTC
TRBJ1-2 13 TRBD1 . TRBV30 CAWSAGTGNGYTF TGTGCCTGGAGTGCCGGGACAGGGAATGGCTACACCTTC
TRBJ2-7 15 . . TRBV29-1 CSVEALRGTTYEQYF TGCAGCGTTGAAGCTTTGCGGGGCACGACCTACGAGCAGTACTTC
TRBJ1-3 15 . . TRBV7-2 CASSFAGGIGNTIYF TGTGCCAGCAGCTTTGCTGGCGGGATAGGAAACACCATATATTTT
TRBJ2-1 13 . . TRBV29-1 CSGRGPWDNEQFF TGCAGCGGTCGAGGGCCCTGGGACAATGAGCAGTTCTTC
TRBJ1-2 12 . few TRBV28 CASSPTGYGYTF TGTGCCAGCAGCCCTACAGGGTATGGCTACACCTTC
TRBJ2-7 15 TRBD2 . TRBV29-1 CSVETGLAGGYEQYF TGCAGCGTTGAAACTGGTCTCGCGGGAGGGTACGAGCAGTACTTC
TRBJ2-7 13 TRBD2 . TRBV29-1 CSAGTSGSYEQYF TGCAGCGCAGGGACTAGCGGGAGTTACGAGCAGTACTTC
TRBJ2-3 14 TRBD2 . TRBV7-3 CASSASGKTDTQYF TGTGCCAGCAGCGCTAGCGGGAAGACAGATACGCAGTATTTT
TRBJ1-5 15 . few TRBV5-6 CASSLNQYSNQPQHF TGTGCCAGCAGCTTGAATCAGTATAGCAATCAGCCCCAGCATTTT
TRBJ2-3 16 TRBD2 . TRBV5-1 CASSLPGLASTDTQYF TGCGCCAGCAGCTTGCCGGGACTAGCAAGCACAGATACGCAGTATTTT
TRBJ2-7 11 . . TRBV18 CASSPRYEQYF TGTGCCAGCTCCCCCCGCTACGAGCAGTACTTC
TRBJ2-3 16 TRBD2 few TRBV14 CASSQETGGRRDTQYF TGTGCCAGCAGCCAAGAGACGGGAGGGCGTAGAGATACGCAGTATTTT
TRBJ2-7 14 . few TRBV7-2 CASSFEAFSYEQYF TGTGCCAGCAGCTTTGAGGCTTTCTCCTACGAGCAGTACTTC
TRBJ2-5 13 . . TRBV7-9 CASSLVERETQYF TGTGCCAGCAGCCTAGTGGAGAGAGAGACCCAGTACTTC
TRBJ2-1 16 TRBD2 . TRBV18 CASSLSLAGNDNEQFF TGTGCCAGCTCGCTCTCCCTAGCGGGGAACGACAATGAGCAGTTCTTC
TRBJ1-2 13 . . TRBV6-1 CASSDTGTYGYTF TGTGCCAGCAGCGATACAGGGACCTATGGCTACACCTTC
TRBJ2-1 16 TRBD2 . TRBV6-6 CASRGHMAGGGNEQFF TGTGCCAGCAGGGGCCATATGGCGGGGGGCGGGAATGAGCAGTTCTTC
TRBJ2-1 12 TRBD2 . TRBV10-3 CAITSGYNEQFF TGTGCCATCACTAGCGGATACAATGAGCAGTTCTTC
TRBJ2-2 16 TRBD1 once TRBV5-1 CASSLGNSGGTGELFF TGCGCCAGCAGCTTGGGTAATTCAGGGGGCACCGGGGAGCTGTTTTTT
TRBJ1-1 13 . . TRBV14 CASSPPRQTEAFF TGTGCCAGCAGCCCCCCCCGACAGACTGAAGCTTTCTTT
TRBJ2-5 15 . . TRBV6-5 CASRPAAGGVETQYF TGTGCCAGCAGACCCGCGGCAGGCGGGGTTGAGACCCAGTACTTC
TRBJ2-4 14 . once TRBV4-1 CASSHRVGKNIQYF TGCGCCAGCAGCCACAGGGTAGGCAAAAACATTCAGTACTTC
TRBJ2-5 14 . once TRBV7-7 CASSLDGGLETQYF TGTGCTAGCAGCTTAGACGGGGGGCTGGAGACCCAGTACTTC
TRBJ1-1 12 TRBD1 . TRBV6-6 CASSQGGREAFF TGTGCCAGCAGCCAAGGGGGCCGTGAAGCTTTCTTT
TRBJ1-2 15 . . TRBV6-5 CASSQRLDRRVSYTF TGTGCCAGCAGTCAACGACTAGACCGGCGCGTTAGCTACACCTTC
TRBJ2-7 12 . . TRBV29-1 CSVVFQRDEQYF TGCAGCGTTGTTTTCCAAAGAGACGAGCAGTACTTC
TRBJ2-1 15 TRBD1 . TRBV5-6 CASTLWTGGYNEQFF TGTGCCAGCACCCTATGGACAGGGGGATACAATGAGCAGTTCTTC
TRBJ1-2 14 . . TRBV4-2 CASSPSGGSYGYTF TGTGCCAGCAGTCCCTCGGGGGGGAGCTATGGCTACACCTTC
TRBJ2-7 14 . . TRBV11-3 CASSTHATSYEQYF TGTGCCAGCAGCACTCACGCAACCTCCTACGAGCAGTACTTC
TRBJ2-4 11 . . TRBV14 CASSGKNIQYF TGTGCCAGCTCCGGCAAAAACATTCAGTACTTC
TRBJ1-2 12 . . TRBV30 CAWTPGEGGYTF TGTGCCTGGACACCAGGGGAAGGTGGCTACACCTTC
TRBJ1-1 15 . . TRBV10-3 CATTLTEGGNTEAFF TGTGCCACTACTCTGACCGAGGGAGGGAACACTGAAGCTTTCTTT
TRBJ1-1 14 . . TRBV27 CASSGGAGVYRAFF TGTGCCAGCAGCGGGGGGGCAGGGGTTTATCGAGCTTTCTTT
TRBJ2-3 16 TRBD1 . TRBV18 CASSRRDRGGTDTQYF TGTGCCAGCTCACGCCGGGACAGGGGGGGCACAGATACGCAGTATTTT
TRBJ1-1 16 . . TRBV18 CATSAGGLLMNTEAFF TGTGCCACATCAGCCGGGGGACTCCTAATGAACACTGAAGCTTTCTTT
TRBJ2-7 16 TRBD2 . TRBV10-2 CASSENPAGGNYEQYF TGCGCCAGCAGTGAGAACCCAGCGGGAGGGAACTACGAGCAGTACTTC
TRBJ1-1 14 TRBD1 . TRBV30 CAWSVLQGAVGAFF TGTGCCTGGAGTGTACTCCAGGGGGCGGTCGGGGCTTTCTTT